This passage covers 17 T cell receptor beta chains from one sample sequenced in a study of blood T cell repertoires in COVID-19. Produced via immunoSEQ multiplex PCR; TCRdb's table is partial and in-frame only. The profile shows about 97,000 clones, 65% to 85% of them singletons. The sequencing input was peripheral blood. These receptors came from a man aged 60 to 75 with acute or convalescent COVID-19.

The CDR3 is CASSVAGWTEAFF. CDR3 nucleotide sequence: TGTGCCAGCAGCGTGGCAGGGTGGACTGAAGCTTTCTTT. J is TRBJ1-1 and V is TRBV9, with D possibly matching TRBD1 (5 bases). V lost 2 bases, J lost 5 bases, and 10 bases lay in between. CDR3 length: 13 amino acids. Germline CDR1 SGDLS, CDR2 YYNGEE.

CDR3 nucleotide sequence: TGTGCCAGCAGTGCCGGGACAGGGAGCAATCAGCCCCAGCATTTT. Protein product: CASSAGTGSNQPQHF. The chain links TRBV25-1 to TRBJ1-5; the match to TRBD1 covers 9 bases. Germline V gene data show CDR1 as MGHDK and CDR2 as SYGVNS. Germline trimming cut 4 bases from V and 1 base from J; bases unmatched to any gene: 2. This CDR3 has 15 residues.

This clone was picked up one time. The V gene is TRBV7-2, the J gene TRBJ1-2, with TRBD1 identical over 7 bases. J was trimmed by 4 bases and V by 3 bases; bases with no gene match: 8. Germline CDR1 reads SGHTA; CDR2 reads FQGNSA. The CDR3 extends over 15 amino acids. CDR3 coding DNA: TGTGCCAGCAGCTTGGGACAGCTAGGGGGCTATGGCTACACCTTC. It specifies CASSLGQLGGYGYTF.

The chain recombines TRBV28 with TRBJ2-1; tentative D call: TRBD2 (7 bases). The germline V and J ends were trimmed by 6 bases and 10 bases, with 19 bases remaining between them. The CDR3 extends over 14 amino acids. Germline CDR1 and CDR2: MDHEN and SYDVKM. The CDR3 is CASSPGGRSPEQFF. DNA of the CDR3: TGTGCCAGCAGCCCGGGGGGCCGCAGCCCCGAGCAGTTCTTC. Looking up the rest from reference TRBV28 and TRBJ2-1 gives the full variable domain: DVKVTQSSRYLVKRTGEKVFLECVQDMDHENMFWYRQDPGLGLRLIYFSYDVKMKEKGDIPEGYSVSREKKERFSLILESASTNQTSMYLCASSPGGRSPEQFFGPGTRLTVL.

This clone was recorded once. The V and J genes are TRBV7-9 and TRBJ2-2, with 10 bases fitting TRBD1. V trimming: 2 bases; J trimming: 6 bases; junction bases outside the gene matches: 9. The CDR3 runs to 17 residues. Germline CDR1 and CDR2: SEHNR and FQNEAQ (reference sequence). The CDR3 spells CASSLKGGQGRPGELFF. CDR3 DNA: TGTGCCAGCAGCTTAAAAGGGGGACAGGGGCGACCCGGGGAGCTGTTTTTT.

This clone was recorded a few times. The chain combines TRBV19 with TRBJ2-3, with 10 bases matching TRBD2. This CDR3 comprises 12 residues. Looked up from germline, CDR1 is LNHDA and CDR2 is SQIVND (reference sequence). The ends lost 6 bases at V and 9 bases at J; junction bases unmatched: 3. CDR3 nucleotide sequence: TGTGCCAGTAGGCTAGCGGGAGAGACGCAGTATTTT. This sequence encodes CASRLAGETQYF.

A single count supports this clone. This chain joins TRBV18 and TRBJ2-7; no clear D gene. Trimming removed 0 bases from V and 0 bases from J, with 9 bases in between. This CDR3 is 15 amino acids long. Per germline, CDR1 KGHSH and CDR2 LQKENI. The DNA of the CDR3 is TGTGCCAGCTCACCACCCGCCGCGAGCTCCTACGAGCAGTACTTC. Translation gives CASSPPAASSYEQYF.

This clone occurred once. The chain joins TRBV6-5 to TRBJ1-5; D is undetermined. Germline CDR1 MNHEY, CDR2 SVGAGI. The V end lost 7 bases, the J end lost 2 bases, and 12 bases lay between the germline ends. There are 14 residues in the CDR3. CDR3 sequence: CASTRVSGNQPQHF. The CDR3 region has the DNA TGTGCCAGCACAAGAGTTTCGGGCAATCAGCCCCAGCATTTT.

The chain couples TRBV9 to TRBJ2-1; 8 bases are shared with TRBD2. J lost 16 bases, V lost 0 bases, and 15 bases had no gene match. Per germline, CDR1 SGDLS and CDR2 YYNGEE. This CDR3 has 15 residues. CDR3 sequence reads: CASSVGWRGADPPFF. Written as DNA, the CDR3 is TGTGCCAGCAGCGTAGGGTGGCGGGGGGCCGATCCCCCCTTCTTC. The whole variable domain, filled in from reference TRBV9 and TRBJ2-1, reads DSGVTQTPKHLITATGQRVTLRCSPRSGDLSVYWYQQSLDQGLQFLIQYYNGEERAKGNILERFSAQQFPDLHSELNLSSLELGDSALYFCASSVGWRGADPPFFGPGTRLTVL.

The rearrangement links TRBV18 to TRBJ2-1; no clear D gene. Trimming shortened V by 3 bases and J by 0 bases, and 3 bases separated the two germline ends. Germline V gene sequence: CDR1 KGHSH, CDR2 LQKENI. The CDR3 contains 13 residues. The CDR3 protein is CASSPLSYNEQFF. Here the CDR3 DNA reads TGTGCCAGCTCACCTCTCTCCTACAATGAGCAGTTCTTC.

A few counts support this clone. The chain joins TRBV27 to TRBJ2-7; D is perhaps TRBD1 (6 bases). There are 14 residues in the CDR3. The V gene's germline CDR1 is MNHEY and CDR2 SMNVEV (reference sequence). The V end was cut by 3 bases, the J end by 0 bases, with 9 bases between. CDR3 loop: CASSFDRNSYEQYF. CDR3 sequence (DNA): TGTGCCAGCAGTTTTGACAGGAACTCCTACGAGCAGTACTTC.

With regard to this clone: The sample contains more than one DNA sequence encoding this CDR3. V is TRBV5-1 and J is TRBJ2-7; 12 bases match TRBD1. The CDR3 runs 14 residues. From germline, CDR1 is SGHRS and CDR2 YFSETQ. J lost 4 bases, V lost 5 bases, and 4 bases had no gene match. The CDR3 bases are TGCGCCAGCAGTCCGGGACAGGGGGCATACGAGCAGTACTTC. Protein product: CASSPGQGAYEQYF.

The CDR3, as DNA: TGTGCCAGCAGCCACTTGGTTGGTAACACTGAAGCTTTCTTT. The encoded protein is CASSHLVGNTEAFF. This chain uses TRBV7-9 with TRBJ1-1, with D hard to call. CDR1 and CDR2 (germline): SEHNR, FQNEAQ (reference sequence). Trimming left V 5 bases short and J 2 bases short, with 12 bases between. CDR3 length: 14 residues.

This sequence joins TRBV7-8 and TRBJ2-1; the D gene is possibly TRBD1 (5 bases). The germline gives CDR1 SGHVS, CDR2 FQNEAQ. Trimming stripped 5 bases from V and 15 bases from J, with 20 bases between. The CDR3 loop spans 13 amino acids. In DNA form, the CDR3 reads TGTGCCAGCAGCGAAATCAGCAGCAGGGAATGGTTCTTC. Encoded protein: CASSEISSREWFF.

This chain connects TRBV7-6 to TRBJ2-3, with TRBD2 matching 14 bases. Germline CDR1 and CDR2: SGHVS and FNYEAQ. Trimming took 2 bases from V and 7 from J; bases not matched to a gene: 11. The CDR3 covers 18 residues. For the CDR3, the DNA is TGTGCCAGCAGCTTAAATCCGCAGGGACTAGCGGGAGTAAATACGCAGTATTTT. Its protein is CASSLNPQGLAGVNTQYF.

This CDR3 reads CAINRQGMNTEAFF. DNA for the CDR3: TGTGCCATCAATCGACAGGGCATGAACACTGAAGCTTTCTTT. The chain joins TRBV10-3 to TRBJ1-1; 7 bases fit TRBD1. The V gene's germline CDR1 is ENHRY and CDR2 SYGVKD. The ends lost 7 bases at V and 0 bases at J; junction bases unmatched: 5. This CDR3 is built from 14 residues.

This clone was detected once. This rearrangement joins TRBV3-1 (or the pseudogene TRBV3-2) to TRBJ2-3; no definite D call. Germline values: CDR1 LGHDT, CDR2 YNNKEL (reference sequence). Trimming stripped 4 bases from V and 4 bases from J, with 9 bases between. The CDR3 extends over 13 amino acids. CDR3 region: CASSPEEPDTQYF. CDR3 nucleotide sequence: TGTGCCAGCAGCCCAGAAGAGCCAGATACGCAGTATTTT.